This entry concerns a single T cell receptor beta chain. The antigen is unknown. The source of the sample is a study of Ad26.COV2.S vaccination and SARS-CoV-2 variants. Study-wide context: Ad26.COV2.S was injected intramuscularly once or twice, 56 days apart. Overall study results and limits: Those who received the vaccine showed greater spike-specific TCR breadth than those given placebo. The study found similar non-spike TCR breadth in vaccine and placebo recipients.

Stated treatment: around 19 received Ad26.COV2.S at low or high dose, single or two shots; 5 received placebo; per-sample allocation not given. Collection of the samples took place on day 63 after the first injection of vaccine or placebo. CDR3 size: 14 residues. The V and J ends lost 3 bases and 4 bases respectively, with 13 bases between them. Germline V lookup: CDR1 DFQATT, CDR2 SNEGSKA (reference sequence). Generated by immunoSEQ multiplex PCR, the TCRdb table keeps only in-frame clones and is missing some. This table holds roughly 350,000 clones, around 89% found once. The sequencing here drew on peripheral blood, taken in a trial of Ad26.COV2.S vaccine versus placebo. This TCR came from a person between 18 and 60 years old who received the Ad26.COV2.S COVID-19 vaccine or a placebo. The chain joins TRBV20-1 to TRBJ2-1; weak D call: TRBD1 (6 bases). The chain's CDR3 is CSASYRARYNEQFF. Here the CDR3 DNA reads TGCAGTGCTAGTTACAGGGCTCGGTACAATGAGCAGTTCTTC.